These T cell receptor beta chains were read from a single sample in a study of shared clonotypes between healthy human individuals. Only in-frame clones appear in the TCRdb table, and some are missing; sequencing was by immunoSEQ multiplex PCR. The sample consists of under 1 million clones, 92% of them appearing once. The sequenced material came from naive CD8+ T cells sorted from blood. These receptors all come from a man aged 30-40 years in good health. The conserved cysteine and the conserved F or W are not part of the CDR3 here. Each record gives: D gene, J gene, V gene, CDR3 protein. D genes are given only for firm matches.

>NA|TRBJ2-5|TRBV11-2
ASSLELSQETQY
>NA|TRBJ2-2|TRBV11-3
ASSLGDVGELF
>NA|TRBJ2-7|TRBV4-3
ASSQDPRPPGEQY
>NA|TRBJ1-2|TRBV10-1
ASSGHSRKTYGYT
>NA|TRBJ1-2|TRBV2
ASSDRANYGYT
>TRBD1|TRBJ1-2|TRBV5-1
ASSLKGLQGDGYT
>NA|TRBJ2-7|TRBV27
ASSLRGAPGYEQY
>NA|TRBJ2-7|TRBV28
ASSLGSYEQY
>NA|TRBJ2-5|TRBV5-1
ASTHRDLQETQY
>NA|TRBJ2-7|TRBV9
ASSHGVGGSFEQY
>NA|TRBJ2-7|TRBV7-9
ASSHGQRLEQY
>TRBD1|TRBJ1-1|TRBV29-1
SALTGVANTEAF
>TRBD2|TRBJ2-1|TRBV5-6
ASSLAGAGGSSYNEQF
>NA|TRBJ1-4|TRBV28
ASASEGGFNEKLF
>TRBD1|TRBJ1-4|TRBV2
ASSPGTGVGLNEKLF
>NA|TRBJ1-1|TRBV28
ASSSPGLLETEAF
>TRBD1|TRBJ1-1|TRBV7-9
ASSPRDRGMNTEAF
>TRBD2|TRBJ2-7|TRBV27
ASSSGLAGVGYEQY
>NA|TRBJ2-2|TRBV27
ASRPGLGTGELF
>NA|TRBJ2-1|TRBV7-9
ASSLDQGSYEQF
>TRBD2|TRBJ2-7|TRBV27
ASSLGLAGVEQY
>NA|TRBJ2-2|TRBV28
ASSLGAGELF
>NA|TRBJ2-7|TRBV21-1
ASSKILFRDTFYEQY
>TRBD1|TRBJ2-2|TRBV10-1
ASSDPRGLDTGELF
>TRBD2|TRBJ2-7|TRBV6-1
ASSDGRWQDYEQY
>TRBD1|TRBJ1-4|TRBV2
ASSDAGQGDWTNEKLF
>NA|TRBJ1-4|TRBV7-9
ASSLGSRAHNEKLF
>TRBD1|TRBJ1-4|TRBV7-9
ASSNRDREPNEKLF
>TRBD1|TRBJ1-5|TRBV10-3
AISAAGGDQPQH
>NA|TRBJ2-7|TRBV6-1
ASSEGSGGLHLSYEQY
>NA|TRBJ2-2|TRBV9
ASSVINGTLIYTGELF
>NA|TRBJ2-7|TRBV2
ASFFREQY
>NA|TRBJ2-5|TRBV11-2
AGSGKKETQY
>NA|TRBJ2-1|TRBV2
ASSEEWDEQF
>NA|TRBJ2-3|TRBV2
ASRGSEISVKGVRQS
>NA|TRBJ2-1|TRBV30
AWSRGPGGVGYNEQF
>NA|TRBJ2-7|TRBV2
ASSEAFTYEQY
>TRBD2|TRBJ2-5|TRBV9
ASSVEDRGRRAETQY
>TRBD2|TRBJ2-3|TRBV27
ASVRLAGATDTQY
>NA|TRBJ2-7|TRBV5-4
ASSLGATKNSYEQY
>TRBD1|TRBJ2-7|TRBV7-2
ASSHRQGWEQY
>TRBD1|TRBJ2-7|TRBV28
ASKGTGEHEQY
>NA|TRBJ2-1|TRBV19
ASQDSGNEQF
>TRBD2|TRBJ2-1|TRBV28
ASSSPQASGRFEQF
>NA|TRBJ2-5|TRBV11-2
ASSSHTVQETQY
>TRBD1|TRBJ2-7|TRBV10-2
ASRDPGQGAYEQY
>TRBD2|TRBJ2-7|TRBV7-9
ASSGEREKSDEQY